In its sample, the clone carrying this T cell receptor (beta chain) was seen a few times. Its antigen remains unknown. These data come from a study of identical twins. General study results and limits: In cord blood, abundant beta clonotypes had fewer insertions; memory showed no trend. Out-of-frame sharing of TCR alpha in monozygotic twins was underestimated by models.

This CDR3 spans 16 amino acids. The V and J ends lost 1 base and 5 bases, in that order; junction bases with no gene match: 5. The germline gives CDR1 SEHNR, CDR2 FQNEAQ (reference sequence). TCRdb re-derived calls from the 5' RACE reads in MiXCR, one entry per CDR3 protein. The sample consists of 700,000 or so distinct CDR3 sequences, less than 10% of them appearing once. This sample was shared with a second study, whose subject was yellow fever vaccine responses in identical twins.

This receptor was identified in a woman younger than 35 in good health. What was sequenced was PBMCs. The J gene is TRBJ2-1, the V gene TRBV7-9; 10 nucleotides line up with TRBD2. The CDR3 sequence: CASSLDWLAGDNEQFF. As DNA, the CDR3 is TGTGCCAGCAGCTTAGATTGGCTAGCGGGAGACAATGAGCAGTTCTTC.